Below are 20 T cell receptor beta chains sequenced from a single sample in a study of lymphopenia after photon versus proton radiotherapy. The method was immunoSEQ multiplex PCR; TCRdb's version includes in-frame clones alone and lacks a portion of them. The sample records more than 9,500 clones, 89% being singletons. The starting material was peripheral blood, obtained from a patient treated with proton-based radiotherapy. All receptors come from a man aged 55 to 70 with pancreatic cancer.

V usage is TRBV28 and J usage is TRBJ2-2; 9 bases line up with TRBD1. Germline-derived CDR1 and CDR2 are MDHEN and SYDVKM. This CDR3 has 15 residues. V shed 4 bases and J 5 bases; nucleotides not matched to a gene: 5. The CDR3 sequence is CASSSGQGGTGELFF. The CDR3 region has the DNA TGTGCCAGCAGTTCGGGACAGGGAGGGACCGGGGAGCTGTTTTTT.

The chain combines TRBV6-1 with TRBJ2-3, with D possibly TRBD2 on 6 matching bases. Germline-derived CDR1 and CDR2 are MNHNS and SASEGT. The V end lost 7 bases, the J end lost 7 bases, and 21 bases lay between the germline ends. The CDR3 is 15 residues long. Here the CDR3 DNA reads TGTGCCAGCAATGTTTTGCGGGATCTGATAAATACGCAGTATTTT. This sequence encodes CASNVLRDLINTQYF.

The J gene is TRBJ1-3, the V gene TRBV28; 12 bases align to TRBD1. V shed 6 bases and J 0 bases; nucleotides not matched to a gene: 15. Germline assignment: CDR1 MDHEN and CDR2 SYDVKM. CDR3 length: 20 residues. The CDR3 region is CASRFPIGTGGPSSGNTIYF. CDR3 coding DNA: TGTGCCAGCAGGTTCCCCATTGGGACAGGGGGCCCCTCCTCTGGAAACACCATATATTTT.

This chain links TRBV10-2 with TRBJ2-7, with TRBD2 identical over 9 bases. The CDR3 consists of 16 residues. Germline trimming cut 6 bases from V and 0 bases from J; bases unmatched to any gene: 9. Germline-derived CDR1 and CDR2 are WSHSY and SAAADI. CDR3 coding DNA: TGCGCCAGCAGAGACCGACTAGCGGTGAACTCCTACGAGCAGTACTTC. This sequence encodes CASRDRLAVNSYEQYF.

In DNA form, the CDR3 reads TGTGCCAGCTCGCCTAATCCCAGCGGCGAGCAGTACTTC. This encodes CASSPNPSGEQYF. The chain carries TRBV18 and TRBJ2-7; D might be TRBD2 (5 bases). The CDR3 length is 13 residues. Trimming took 6 bases from V and 6 from J, leaving 15 bases between them. CDR1 KGHSH and CDR2 LQKENI come from the germline V gene.

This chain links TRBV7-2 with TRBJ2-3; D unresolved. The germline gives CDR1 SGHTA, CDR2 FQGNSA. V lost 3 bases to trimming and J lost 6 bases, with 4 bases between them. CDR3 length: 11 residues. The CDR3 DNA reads TGTGCCAGCAGCTTGGTGGATACGCAGTATTTT. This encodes CASSLVDTQYF.

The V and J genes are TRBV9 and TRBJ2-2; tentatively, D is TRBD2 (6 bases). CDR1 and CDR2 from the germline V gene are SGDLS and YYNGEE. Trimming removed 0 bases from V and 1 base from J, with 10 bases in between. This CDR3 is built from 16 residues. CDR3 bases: TGTGCCAGCAGCGTAGTAGGGCGGGGGAACACCGGGGAGCTGTTTTTT. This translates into CASSVVGRGNTGELFF.

The CDR3 nucleotides are TGTGCCAGCAGCACGGGAGAGGCGGCCGGGGAGCTGTTTTTT. It is translated as CASSTGEAAGELFF. The rearrangement links TRBV7-3 to TRBJ2-2, with D possibly TRBD2 on 6 matching bases. Germline CDR1 reads SGHTA; CDR2 reads FQGTGA. V was shortened by 5 bases and J by 6 bases, with 13 bases between the two germline ends. The CDR3 runs 14 residues.

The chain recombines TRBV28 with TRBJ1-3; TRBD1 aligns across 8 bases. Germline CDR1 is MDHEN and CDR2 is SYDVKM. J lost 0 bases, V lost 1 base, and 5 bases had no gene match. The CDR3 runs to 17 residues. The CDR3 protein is CASSLSGGPVSGNTIYF. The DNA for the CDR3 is TGTGCCAGCAGTTTATCAGGGGGCCCCGTCTCTGGAAACACCATATATTTT.

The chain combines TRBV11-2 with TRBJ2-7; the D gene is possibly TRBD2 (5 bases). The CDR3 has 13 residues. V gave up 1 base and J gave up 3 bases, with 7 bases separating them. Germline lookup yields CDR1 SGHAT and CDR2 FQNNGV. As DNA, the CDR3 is TGTGCCAGCAGCTTAGCCGGGAACTACGAGCAGTACTTC. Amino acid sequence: CASSLAGNYEQYF.

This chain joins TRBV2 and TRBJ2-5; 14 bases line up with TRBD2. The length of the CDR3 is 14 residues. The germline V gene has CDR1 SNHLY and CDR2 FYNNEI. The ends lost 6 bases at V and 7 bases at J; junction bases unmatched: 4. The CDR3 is CASRPGTSGGTQYF. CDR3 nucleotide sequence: TGTGCCAGCAGACCCGGGACTAGCGGGGGGACCCAGTACTTC.

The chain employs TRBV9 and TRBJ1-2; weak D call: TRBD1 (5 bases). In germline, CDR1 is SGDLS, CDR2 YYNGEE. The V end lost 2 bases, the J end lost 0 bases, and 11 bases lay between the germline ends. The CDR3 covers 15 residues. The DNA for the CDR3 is TGTGCCAGCAGCGTGGGACGAGGGGCTAACTATGGCTACACCTTC. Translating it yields CASSVGRGANYGYTF.

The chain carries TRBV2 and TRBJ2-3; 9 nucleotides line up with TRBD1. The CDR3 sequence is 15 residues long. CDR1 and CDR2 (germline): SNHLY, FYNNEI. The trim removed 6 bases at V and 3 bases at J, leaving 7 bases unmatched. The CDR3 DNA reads TGTGCCAGCAGCGGACCCGGGACAGGGACAGATACGCAGTATTTT. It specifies CASSGPGTGTDTQYF. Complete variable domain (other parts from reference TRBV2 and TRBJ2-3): EPEVTQTPSHQVTQMGQEVILRCVPISNHLYFYWYRQILGQKVEFLVSFYNNEISEKSEIFDDQFSVERPDGSNFTLKIRSTKLEDSAMYFCASSGPGTGTDTQYFGPGTRLTVL.

CDR3 nucleotide sequence: TGTGCCAGCAACCCACTAGCGGGAATGGCCGAGCAGTACTTC. As protein: CASNPLAGMAEQYF. The rearrangement uses TRBV28 and TRBJ2-7; 10 nucleotides agree with TRBD2. The germline V gene encodes CDR1 MDHEN and CDR2 SYDVKM. This CDR3 is 14 amino acids long. With V trimmed by 7 bases and J by 6 bases, 9 bases remained unmatched.

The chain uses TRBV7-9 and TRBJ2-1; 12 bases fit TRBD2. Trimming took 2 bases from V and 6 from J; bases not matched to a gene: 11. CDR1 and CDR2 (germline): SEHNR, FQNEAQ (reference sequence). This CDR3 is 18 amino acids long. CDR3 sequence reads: CASSLPPRLAGVRNEQFF. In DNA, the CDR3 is TGTGCCAGCAGCTTACCCCCCCGACTAGCGGGAGTCCGCAATGAGCAGTTCTTC.

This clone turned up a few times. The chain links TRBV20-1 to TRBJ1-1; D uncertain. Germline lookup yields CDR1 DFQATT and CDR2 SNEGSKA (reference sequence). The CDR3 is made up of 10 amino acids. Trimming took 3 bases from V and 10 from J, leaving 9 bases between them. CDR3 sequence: CSASGESAFF. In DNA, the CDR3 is TGCAGTGCTAGCGGGGAGTCAGCTTTCTTT.

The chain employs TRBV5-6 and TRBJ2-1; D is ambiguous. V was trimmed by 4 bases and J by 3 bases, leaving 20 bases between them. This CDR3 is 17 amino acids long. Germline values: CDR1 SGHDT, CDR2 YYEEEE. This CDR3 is CASSPTKRTRGYNEQFF. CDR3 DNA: TGTGCCAGCAGCCCGACAAAGAGGACGAGAGGCTACAATGAGCAGTTCTTC. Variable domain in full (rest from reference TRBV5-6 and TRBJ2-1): DAGVTQSPTHLIKTRGQQVTLRCSPKSGHDTVSWYQQALGQGPQFIFQYYEEEERQRGNFPDRFSGHQFPNYSSELNVNALLLGDSALYLCASSPTKRTRGYNEQFFGPGTRLTVL.

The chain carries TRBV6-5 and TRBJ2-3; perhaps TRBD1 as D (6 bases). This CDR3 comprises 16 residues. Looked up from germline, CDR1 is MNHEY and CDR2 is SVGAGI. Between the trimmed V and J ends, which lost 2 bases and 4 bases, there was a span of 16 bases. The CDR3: CASSYHSVGGPDTQYF. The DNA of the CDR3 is TGTGCCAGCAGTTACCATTCTGTTGGGGGCCCAGATACGCAGTATTTT.

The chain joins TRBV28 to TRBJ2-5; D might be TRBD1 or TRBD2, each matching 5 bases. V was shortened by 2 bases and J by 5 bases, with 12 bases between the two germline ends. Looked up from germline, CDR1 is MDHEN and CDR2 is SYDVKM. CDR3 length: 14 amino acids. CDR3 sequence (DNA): TGTGCCAGCAGTTTACGGGGCGGGTGGGAGACCCAGTACTTC. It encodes CASSLRGGWETQYF.

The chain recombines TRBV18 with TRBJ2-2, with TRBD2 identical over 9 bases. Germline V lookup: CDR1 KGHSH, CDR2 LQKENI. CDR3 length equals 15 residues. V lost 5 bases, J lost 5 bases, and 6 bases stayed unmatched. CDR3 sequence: CASSGAGGKTGELFF. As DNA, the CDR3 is TGTGCCAGCTCAGGAGCGGGAGGAAAAACCGGGGAGCTGTTTTTT.